The 17 T cell receptor beta chains below come from one sample, sequenced in a study of T cells after yellow fever vaccination. MiXCR was run by TCRdb on the 5' RACE reads, yielding one entry per CDR3 protein. Of more than 200,000 distinct CDR3 sequences in the sample, more than 3.5% were seen once. The sample was PBMCs, taken 15 days after the yellow fever booster vaccination. The receptors come from a man aged 18 to 30 who received the YFV17D yellow fever vaccine.

This clonotype was detected ten times or more. This chain connects TRBV30 to TRBJ2-5; 8 nucleotides align to TRBD2. V gave up 8 bases and J gave up 4 bases; unmatched junction bases: 15. Germline V CDR1 and CDR2: GTSNPN, SVGIG (reference sequence). This CDR3 contains 15 residues. The CDR3 reads CARKGGGGRTETQYF. The CDR3 DNA is TGTGCCCGGAAGGGAGGCGGGGGGCGAACAGAGACCCAGTACTTC.

The sample holds many counts of this clonotype. V and J are TRBV29-1 and TRBJ2-7; 7 bases map to TRBD1. Per germline, CDR1 SQVTM and CDR2 ANQGSEA. V lost 7 bases to trimming and J lost 2 bases; unmatched junction nucleotides: 11. CDR3 length: 14 amino acids. This CDR3 is CSAVPWGQTYEQYF. CDR3 coding DNA: TGCAGCGCGGTCCCTTGGGGACAGACCTACGAGCAGTACTTC.

In this sample, this clonotype turned up many times. The chain is built from TRBV2 and TRBJ1-5; a possible D gene is TRBD1 (5 bases). This CDR3 is 18 amino acids long. The germline gives CDR1 SNHLY, CDR2 FYNNEI. The germline V and J ends were trimmed by 4 bases and 0 bases, with 19 bases remaining between them. The CDR3, as DNA: TGTGCCAGCAGTGGGTTAAGGGGAGGAGGCACTAGCAATCAGCCCCAGCATTTT. Protein: CASSGLRGGGTSNQPQHF.

This clonotype appeared a few times. The genes are TRBV12-3 or TRBV12-4 and TRBJ2-3; 9 bases line up with TRBD2. The CDR3 runs 14 residues. V lost 7 bases, J lost 10 bases, and 12 bases stayed unmatched. The CDR3, as DNA: TGTGCCAGCAAGAGGGCTAGCGGGGAAGAGGCGCAGTATTTT. Amino acid sequence: CASKRASGEEAQYF.

There are many counts of this clonotype. The rearrangement links TRBV10-3 to TRBJ1-2; a weak D match, TRBD1 (6 bases). Germline CDR1 reads ENHRY; CDR2 reads SYGVKD. This CDR3 contains 16 residues. V dropped 2 bases and J dropped 2 bases, with 15 bases sitting between them. The CDR3 region is CAISETWDTSNYGYTF. CDR3 sequence (DNA): TGTGCCATCAGTGAGACCTGGGACACCTCCAACTATGGCTACACCTTC.

The table lists this clonotype with many counts. V is TRBV10-2 and J is TRBJ2-1, with TRBD2 matching 9 bases. Germline V gene sequence: CDR1 WSHSY, CDR2 SAAADI. Germline trimming cut 3 bases from V and 6 bases from J; bases unmatched to any gene: 6. CDR3 length equals 15 residues. CDR3 in amino acids: CASSDLAGGGNEQFF. The CDR3 DNA reads as TGCGCCAGCAGTGACCTGGCGGGGGGGGGCAATGAGCAGTTCTTC.

This clonotype was counted ten times or more. The genes are TRBV6-6 and TRBJ1-6; D is unresolved. Trimming removed 0 bases at V and 10 bases at J, with 13 bases between. The germline V gene encodes CDR1 MNHNY and CDR2 SVGAGI (reference sequence). The CDR3 runs to 15 residues. The CDR3 is CASSYSELDRSPLHF. CDR3 nucleotide sequence: TGTGCCAGCAGTTACTCGGAGTTAGATAGGTCACCCCTCCACTTT.

At least ten counts were recorded for this clonotype. The J gene is TRBJ2-1, the V gene TRBV7-9, with D perhaps TRBD2 (5 bases). The length of the CDR3 is 15 residues. V shed 5 bases and J shed 0 bases, with 11 bases lying between them. The germline CDR1 and CDR2 sequences are SEHNR and FQNEAQ (reference sequence). DNA of the CDR3: TGTGCCAGCAGCGCCCAAGGGAGCTCCTACAATGAGCAGTTCTTC. Translation gives CASSAQGSSYNEQFF.

This clonotype showed up many times. This chain connects TRBV7-9 to TRBJ1-1; D call uncertain. The V gene lost 0 bases and the J gene lost 8 bases, with 19 bases spanning the gap. The CDR3 loop spans 16 amino acids. Germline V gene data show CDR1 as SEHNR and CDR2 as FQNEAQ (reference sequence). The CDR3 DNA is TGTGCCAGCAGCTTAGCAGTGTCCCTTAACCCCCTGGAAGCTTTCTTT. This encodes CASSLAVSLNPLEAFF.

This clonotype was counted many times. The chain combines TRBV24-1 with TRBJ2-3; TRBD1 matches 9 bases. The CDR3 loop spans 17 amino acids. V lost 5 bases, J lost 0 bases, and 8 bases stayed unmatched. CDR1 is KGHDR, CDR2 SFDVKD, per germline. The CDR3 spells CATSAGTGTLSTDTQYF. DNA of the CDR3: TGTGCCACCAGTGCCGGGACAGGGACGTTAAGCACAGATACGCAGTATTTT.

The table lists this clonotype with many counts. The genes are TRBV7-2 and TRBJ2-5, with 7 bases fitting TRBD1. The V gene's germline CDR1 is SGHTA and CDR2 FQGNSA. Losses at the gene ends were 5 bases for V and 1 base for J; bases not matched to a gene: 4. CDR3 length: 14 residues. CDR3 bases: TGTGCCAGCAGCGGTCGGACAGGCCAAGAGACCCAGTACTTC. Its translation is CASSGRTGQETQYF.

This clonotype was recorded at least ten times. One junction end disagrees with the germline gene, perhaps due to a read error. The genes are TRBV7-8 and TRBJ2-5; TRBD2 aligns across 12 bases. Looked up from germline, CDR1 is SGHVS and CDR2 is FQNEAQ. This CDR3 has 15 amino acids. This CDR3 reads CASSLAGGRVETQYF. The CDR3 DNA reads TGTGCCAGCAGCCTAGCGGGGGGGCGAGTGGAGACCCAGTACTTC. The entire variable domain, with the rest obtained from reference TRBV7-8 and TRBJ2-5, is as follows: GAGVSQSPRYKVAKRGQDVALRCDPISGHVSLFWYQQALGQGPEFLTYFQNEAQLDKSGLPSDRFFAERPEGSVSTLKIQRTQQEDSAVYLCASSLAGGRVETQYFGPGTRLLVL.

This chain uses TRBV6-2 or TRBV6-3 with TRBJ2-7, with 10 bases that match TRBD1. The CDR3 is 14 amino acids. Germline V CDR1 and CDR2: MNHEY, SVGEGT. The V gene end was trimmed by 6 bases and the J gene end by 5 bases; junction bases not matched to a gene: 7. The DNA for the CDR3 is TGTGCCAGCAGAAAAGGGACAGGGGTGGACGAGCAGTACTTC. Its translation: CASRKGTGVDEQYF.

This clonotype was counted ten times or more. The chain joins TRBV9 to TRBJ2-2, with 9 bases that match TRBD1. Trimming at V came to 3 bases and at J to 1 base, leaving 4 bases not matched to a gene. The CDR3 length is 16 residues. Germline V gene lookup returns CDR1 SGDLS and CDR2 YYNGEE. The CDR3 nucleotides are TGTGCCAGCAGCGGTACAGGGGGCCTGAACACCGGGGAGCTGTTTTTT. The encoded protein is CASSGTGGLNTGELFF.

This clonotype was observed a few times. The V and J genes are TRBV5-4 and TRBJ2-5; no firm D call. CDR3 length: 12 residues. The ends were cut back, 4 bases at V and 4 bases at J, with 8 bases in the middle. In germline, CDR1 is SGHNT, CDR2 YYREEE (reference sequence). The CDR3 DNA sequence: TGTGCCAGCAGCACGTACCGAGAGACCCAGTACTTC. This gives the protein CASSTYRETQYF. The whole variable domain, remainder taken from reference TRBV5-4 and TRBJ2-5, is ETGVTQSPTHLIKTRGQQVTLRCSSQSGHNTVSWYQQALGQGPQFIFQYYREEENGRGNFPPRFSGLQFPNYSSELNVNALELDDSALYLCASSTYRETQYFGPGTRLLVL.

This clonotype was found many times. The V and J genes are TRBV20-1 and TRBJ2-7; D not certain. CDR1 and CDR2 (germline): DFQATT, SNEGSKA (reference sequence). This CDR3 contains 14 residues. Trimming cost V 4 bases and J 2 bases, with 15 bases left between them. The CDR3 spells CSATAGRAAYEQYV. In DNA, the CDR3 is TGCAGTGCTACCGCAGGTAGGGCAGCCTACGAGCAGTACGTC.

This clonotype was seen repeatedly, ten times or more. This chain links TRBV6-5 with TRBJ1-2; D ambiguous. Trimming removed 5 bases at V and 5 bases at J, with 12 bases between. This CDR3 has 13 residues. Germline V gene sequence: CDR1 MNHEY, CDR2 SVGAGI. In DNA, the CDR3 is TGTGCCAGCAGTGGCAACCCAGGTTATGGCTACACCTTC. Residues: CASSGNPGYGYTF.